The sequence of this T cell receptor beta chain was determined in a study of technical replicates of blood from a handful of donors. The table lists this clone with a count of one. Profiling relied on immunoSEQ multiplex PCR, and the TCRdb table lists in-frame clones only, not all of them. This table has nearly 70,000 clones, around 91% appearing once. This CDR3 comprises 12 residues. In germline, CDR1 is SEHNR, CDR2 FQNEAQ (reference sequence). V was shortened by 9 bases and J by 10 bases, with 18 bases between the two germline ends. The chain joins TRBV7-9 to TRBJ1-1; no definite D call. The receptor was derived from a human donor in good health. Sequenced: T cells isolated from PBMCs. The CDR3 here is CARLPIHPGAFF. The CDR3, as DNA: TGTGCCAGATTACCCATTCACCCGGGAGCTTTCTTT.